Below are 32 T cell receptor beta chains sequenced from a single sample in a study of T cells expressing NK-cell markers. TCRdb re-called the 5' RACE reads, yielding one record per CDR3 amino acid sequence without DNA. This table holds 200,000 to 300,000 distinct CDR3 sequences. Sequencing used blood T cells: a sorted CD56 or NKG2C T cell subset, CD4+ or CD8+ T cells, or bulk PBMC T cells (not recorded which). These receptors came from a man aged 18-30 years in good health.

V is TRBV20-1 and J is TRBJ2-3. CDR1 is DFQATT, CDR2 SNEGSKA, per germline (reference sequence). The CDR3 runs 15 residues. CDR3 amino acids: CSATDVMGNTDTQYF.

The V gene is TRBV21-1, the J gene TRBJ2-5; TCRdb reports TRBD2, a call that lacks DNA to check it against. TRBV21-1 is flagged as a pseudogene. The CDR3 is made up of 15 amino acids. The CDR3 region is CASYSTSGREETQYF.

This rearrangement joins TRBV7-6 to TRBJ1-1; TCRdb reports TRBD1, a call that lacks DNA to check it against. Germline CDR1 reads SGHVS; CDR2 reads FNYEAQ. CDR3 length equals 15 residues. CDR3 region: CASSLGQGVETEAFF.

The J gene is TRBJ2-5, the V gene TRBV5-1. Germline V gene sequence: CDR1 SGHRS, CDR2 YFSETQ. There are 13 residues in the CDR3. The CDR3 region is CASSLPSTATQYF.

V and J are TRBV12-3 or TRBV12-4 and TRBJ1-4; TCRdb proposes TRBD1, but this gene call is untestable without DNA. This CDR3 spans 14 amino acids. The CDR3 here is CASRRTGLFEKLFF.

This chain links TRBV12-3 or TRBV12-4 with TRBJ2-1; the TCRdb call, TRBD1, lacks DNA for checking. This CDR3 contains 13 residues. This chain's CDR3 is CASSPSRMAEQFF.

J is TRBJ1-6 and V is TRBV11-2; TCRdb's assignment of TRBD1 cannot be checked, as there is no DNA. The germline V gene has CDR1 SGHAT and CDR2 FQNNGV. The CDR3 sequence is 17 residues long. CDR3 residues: CASSRAGGFHLNSPLHF.

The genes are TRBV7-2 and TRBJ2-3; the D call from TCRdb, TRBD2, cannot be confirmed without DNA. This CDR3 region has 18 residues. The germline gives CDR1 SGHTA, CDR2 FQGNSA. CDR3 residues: CASSLALTSGRLTDTQYF.

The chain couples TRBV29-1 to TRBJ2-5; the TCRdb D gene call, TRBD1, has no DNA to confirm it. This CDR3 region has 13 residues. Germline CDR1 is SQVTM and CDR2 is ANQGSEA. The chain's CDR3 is CSVVYLAGETQYF.

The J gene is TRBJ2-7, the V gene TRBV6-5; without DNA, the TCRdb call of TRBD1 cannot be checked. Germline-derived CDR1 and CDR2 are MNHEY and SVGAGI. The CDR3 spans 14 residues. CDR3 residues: CASSFGTESYEQYF.

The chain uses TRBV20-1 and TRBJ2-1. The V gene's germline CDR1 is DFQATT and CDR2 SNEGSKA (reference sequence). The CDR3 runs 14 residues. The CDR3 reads CSARDLAPYNEQFF.

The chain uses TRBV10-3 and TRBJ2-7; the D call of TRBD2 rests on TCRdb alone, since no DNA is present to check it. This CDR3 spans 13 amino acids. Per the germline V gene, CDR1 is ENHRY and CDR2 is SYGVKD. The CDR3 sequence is CAISVAGAGEQYF.

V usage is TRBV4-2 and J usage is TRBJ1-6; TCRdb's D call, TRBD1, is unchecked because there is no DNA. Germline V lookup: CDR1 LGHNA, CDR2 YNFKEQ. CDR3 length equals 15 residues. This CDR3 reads CASSQADRGDSPLHF.

The CDR3 spells CSARSSSGRTQYF. The chain couples TRBV20-1 to TRBJ2-3. There are 13 residues in the CDR3. Germline loops: CDR1 DFQATT, CDR2 SNEGSKA (reference sequence).

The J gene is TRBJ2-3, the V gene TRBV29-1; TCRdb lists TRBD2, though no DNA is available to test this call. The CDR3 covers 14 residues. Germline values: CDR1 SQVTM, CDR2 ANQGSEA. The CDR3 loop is CSVSEGSSTDTQYF.

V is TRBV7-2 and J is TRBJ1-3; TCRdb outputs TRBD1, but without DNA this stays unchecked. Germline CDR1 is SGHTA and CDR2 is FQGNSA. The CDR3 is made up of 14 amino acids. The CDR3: CASSKGGSGNTIYF.

The chain's CDR3 is CASSGRRTGEAFF. The chain couples TRBV3-1 to TRBJ1-1. Germline V lookup: CDR1 LGHDT, CDR2 YNNKEL (reference sequence). The CDR3 has 13 residues.

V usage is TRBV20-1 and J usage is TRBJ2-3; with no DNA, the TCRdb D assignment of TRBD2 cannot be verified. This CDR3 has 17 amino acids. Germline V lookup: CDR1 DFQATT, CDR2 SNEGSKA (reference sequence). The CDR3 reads CSAESTTSGGSTDTQYF.

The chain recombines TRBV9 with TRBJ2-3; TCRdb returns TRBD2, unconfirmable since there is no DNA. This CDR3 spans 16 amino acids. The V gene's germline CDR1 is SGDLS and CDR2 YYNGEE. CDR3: CASSVVSGGLQDTQYF. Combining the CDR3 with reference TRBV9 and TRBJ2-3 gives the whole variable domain DSGVTQTPKHLITATGQRVTLRCSPRSGDLSVYWYQQSLDQGLQFLIQYYNGEERAKGNILERFSAQQFPDLHSELNLSSLELGDSALYFCASSVVSGGLQDTQYFGPGTRLTVL.

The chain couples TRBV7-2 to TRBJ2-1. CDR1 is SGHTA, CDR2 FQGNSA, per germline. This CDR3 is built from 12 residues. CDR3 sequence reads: CASSLARSEQFF. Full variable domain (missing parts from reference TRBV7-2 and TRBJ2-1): GAGVSQSPSNKVTEKGKDVELRCDPISGHTALYWYRQSLGQGLEFLIYFQGNSAPDKSGLPSDRFSAERTGGSVSTLTIQRTQQEDSAVYLCASSLARSEQFFGPGTRLTVL.

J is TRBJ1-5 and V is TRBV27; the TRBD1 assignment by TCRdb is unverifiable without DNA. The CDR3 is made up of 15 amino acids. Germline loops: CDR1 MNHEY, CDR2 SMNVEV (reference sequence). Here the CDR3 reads CASSLSRDGFSPQHF.

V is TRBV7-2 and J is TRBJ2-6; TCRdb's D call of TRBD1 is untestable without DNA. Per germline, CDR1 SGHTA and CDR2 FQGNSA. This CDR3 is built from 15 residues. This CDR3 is CASSLEDTGANVLTF. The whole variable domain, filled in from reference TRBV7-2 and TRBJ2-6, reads GAGVSQSPSNKVTEKGKDVELRCDPISGHTALYWYRQSLGQGLEFLIYFQGNSAPDKSGLPSDRFSAERTGGSVSTLTIQRTQQEDSAVYLCASSLEDTGANVLTFGAGSRLTVL.

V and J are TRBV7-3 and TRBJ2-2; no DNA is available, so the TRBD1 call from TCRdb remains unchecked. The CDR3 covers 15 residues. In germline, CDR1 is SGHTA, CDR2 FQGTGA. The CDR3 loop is CASSQTGGGTGELFF.

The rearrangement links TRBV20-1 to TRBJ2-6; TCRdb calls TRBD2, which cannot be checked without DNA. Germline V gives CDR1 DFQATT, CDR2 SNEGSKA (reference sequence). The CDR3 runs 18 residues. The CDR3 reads CSAWTSGRASSGANVLTF.

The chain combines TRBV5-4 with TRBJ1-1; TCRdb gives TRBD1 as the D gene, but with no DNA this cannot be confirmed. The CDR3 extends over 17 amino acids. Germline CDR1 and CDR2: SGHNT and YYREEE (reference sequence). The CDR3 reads CASSSDRGRVRNTEAFF.

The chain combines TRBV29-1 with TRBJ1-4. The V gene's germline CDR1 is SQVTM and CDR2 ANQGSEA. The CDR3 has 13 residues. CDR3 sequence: CSVSRRSNEKLFF.

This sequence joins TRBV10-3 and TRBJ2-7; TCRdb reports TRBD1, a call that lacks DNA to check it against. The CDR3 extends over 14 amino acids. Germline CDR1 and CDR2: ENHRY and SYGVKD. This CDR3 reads CAISDPGHLYEQYF.

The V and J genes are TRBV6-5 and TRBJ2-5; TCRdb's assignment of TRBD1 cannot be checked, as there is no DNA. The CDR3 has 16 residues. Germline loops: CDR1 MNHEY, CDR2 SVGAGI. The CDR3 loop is CASSYSKETGLETQYF.

CDR3 protein: CASSDSGTGTSNQPQHF. J is TRBJ1-5 and V is TRBV25-1; TCRdb gives TRBD1 as the D gene, but with no DNA this cannot be confirmed. The germline CDR1 and CDR2 sequences are MGHDK and SYGVNS. This CDR3 has 17 residues.

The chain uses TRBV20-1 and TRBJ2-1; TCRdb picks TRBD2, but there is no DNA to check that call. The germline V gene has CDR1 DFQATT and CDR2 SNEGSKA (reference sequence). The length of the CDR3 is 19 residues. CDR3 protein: CSARARSSLSVGSYNEQFF.

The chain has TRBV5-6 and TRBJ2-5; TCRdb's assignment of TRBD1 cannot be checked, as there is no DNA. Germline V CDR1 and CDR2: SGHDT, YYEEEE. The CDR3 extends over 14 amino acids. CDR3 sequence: CASQTAGRLETQYF.

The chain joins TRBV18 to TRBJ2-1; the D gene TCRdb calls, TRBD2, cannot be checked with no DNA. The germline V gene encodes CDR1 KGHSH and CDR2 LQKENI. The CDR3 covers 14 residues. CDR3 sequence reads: CASSPETSTVEQFF.